These T cell receptor beta chains were read from a single sample in a study of monozygotic twins with inflammatory bowel disease. TCRdb re-analyzed the 5' RACE reads; it lists each CDR3 protein once, without DNA. The sample includes approximately 400,000 distinct CDR3 sequences. Sequenced material: blood. Receptor source: a human donor with ulcerative colitis or Crohn's disease, or a healthy co-twin of an affected twin (not recorded which). CDR3s include the opening cysteine and the closing phenylalanine or tryptophan.

cdr3_length: 14; v_call: TRBV10-2; j_call: TRBJ1-4; cdr3_aa: CASLGLGTNEKLFF
cdr3_length: 16; v_call: TRBV21-1; j_call: TRBJ2-1; cdr3_aa: CASSKGDGFSYNEQFF
cdr3_length: 12; v_call: TRBV29-1; j_call: TRBJ2-3; cdr3_aa: CSVLEGTDTQYF
cdr3_length: 16; v_call: TRBV12-3/TRBV12-4; j_call: TRBJ1-5; cdr3_aa: CASSLDLGGVGQPQHF
cdr3_length: 14; v_call: TRBV5-1; j_call: TRBJ2-5; cdr3_aa: CASSFSAQKETQYF
cdr3_length: 13; v_call: TRBV5-1; j_call: TRBJ1-6; cdr3_aa: CASSLVRGSPLHF
cdr3_length: 16; v_call: TRBV10-1; j_call: TRBJ2-2; cdr3_aa: CASSEEPVQRTGELFF
cdr3_length: 15; v_call: TRBV2; j_call: TRBJ1-1; cdr3_aa: CASSTTDGRNTEAFF
cdr3_length: 13; v_call: TRBV10-1; j_call: TRBJ2-7; cdr3_aa: CASSETTVGEQYF
cdr3_length: 14; v_call: TRBV5-1; j_call: TRBJ1-5; cdr3_aa: CASSLEGGLQPQHF
cdr3_length: 18; v_call: TRBV6-5; j_call: TRBJ2-1; cdr3_aa: CASSSPGLATEKGNEEFF
cdr3_length: 13; v_call: TRBV6-2/TRBV6-3; j_call: TRBJ2-7; cdr3_aa: CASSWVPTYEQYF
cdr3_length: 13; v_call: TRBV14; j_call: TRBJ2-7; cdr3_aa: CASSPVGGSEQYF
cdr3_length: 13; v_call: TRBV15; j_call: TRBJ2-1; cdr3_aa: CATSRDMVGEKFF
cdr3_length: 16; v_call: TRBV7-2; j_call: TRBJ2-3; cdr3_aa: CASSPQAAIATDTQYF
cdr3_length: 15; v_call: TRBV19; j_call: TRBJ2-5; cdr3_aa: CASRSGTGGLETQYF
cdr3_length: 14; v_call: TRBV19; j_call: TRBJ1-2; cdr3_aa: CASTAGKANYGYTF
cdr3_length: 13; v_call: TRBV11-2; j_call: TRBJ2-5; cdr3_aa: CASSLGFRETQYF
cdr3_length: 15; v_call: TRBV5-1; j_call: TRBJ2-1; cdr3_aa: CASWVSEGWPNEQFF
cdr3_length: 14; v_call: TRBV12-3/TRBV12-4; j_call: TRBJ2-1; cdr3_aa: CASSLFRGANEQFF
cdr3_length: 15; v_call: TRBV7-9; j_call: TRBJ2-3; cdr3_aa: CASSLMMASTDTQYF
cdr3_length: 16; v_call: TRBV3-1; j_call: TRBJ2-7; cdr3_aa: CASSHRPGTSGYEQYF
cdr3_length: 14; v_call: TRBV5-1; j_call: TRBJ1-2; cdr3_aa: CASSLGDGEYGYTF
cdr3_length: 14; v_call: TRBV7-2; j_call: TRBJ1-2; cdr3_aa: CASSPPTEGAGYTF
cdr3_length: 11; v_call: TRBV7-8; j_call: TRBJ1-5; cdr3_aa: CASSLGGAQHF
cdr3_length: 16; v_call: TRBV7-6; j_call: TRBJ2-1; cdr3_aa: CASSSWDSSSYNEQFF
cdr3_length: 15; v_call: TRBV28; j_call: TRBJ2-7; cdr3_aa: CASSQLGQGEGEQYF
cdr3_length: 12; v_call: TRBV10-3; j_call: TRBJ1-2; cdr3_aa: CAISPRGGGYTF
cdr3_length: 13; v_call: TRBV5-1; j_call: TRBJ2-6; cdr3_aa: CASSIAGANVLTF
cdr3_length: 13; v_call: TRBV7-2; j_call: TRBJ2-1; cdr3_aa: CASSLQEAREQFF
cdr3_length: 15; v_call: TRBV13; j_call: TRBJ2-7; cdr3_aa: CASSIGDRGTYEQYF
cdr3_length: 14; v_call: TRBV6-1; j_call: TRBJ1-6; cdr3_aa: CASREETGFSPLHF
cdr3_length: 14; v_call: TRBV10-3; j_call: TRBJ1-5; cdr3_aa: CAISSTEANQPQHF
cdr3_length: 14; v_call: TRBV20-1; j_call: TRBJ2-3; cdr3_aa: CSASRPTSTDTQYF
cdr3_length: 15; v_call: TRBV6-1; j_call: TRBJ1-1; cdr3_aa: CASSEALGMNTEAFF
cdr3_length: 14; v_call: TRBV19; j_call: TRBJ1-1; cdr3_aa: CASSIGVLSTEAFF
cdr3_length: 15; v_call: TRBV13; j_call: TRBJ2-1; cdr3_aa: CASSQTRYSHNEQFF
cdr3_length: 13; v_call: TRBV2; j_call: TRBJ1-6; cdr3_aa: CASRGGFNSPLHF
cdr3_length: 17; v_call: TRBV20-1; j_call: TRBJ1-5; cdr3_aa: CSARVRPGQGARQPQHF
cdr3_length: 13; v_call: TRBV19; j_call: TRBJ2-7; cdr3_aa: CASSRLADYEQYF
cdr3_length: 14; v_call: TRBV9; j_call: TRBJ1-1; cdr3_aa: CASSGAKMNTEAFF
cdr3_length: 18; v_call: TRBV20-1; j_call: TRBJ2-1; cdr3_aa: CSAMAILTGTNFYNEQFF
cdr3_length: 12; v_call: TRBV28; j_call: TRBJ1-2; cdr3_aa: CASSLLTSGYTF
cdr3_length: 18; v_call: TRBV3-1; j_call: TRBJ2-6; cdr3_aa: CASSPSGRASSGANVLTF
cdr3_length: 13; v_call: TRBV20-1; j_call: TRBJ2-5; cdr3_aa: CSASLAGRETQYF
cdr3_length: 16; v_call: TRBV12-3/TRBV12-4; j_call: TRBJ2-1; cdr3_aa: CASSFHGEVSYNEQFF
cdr3_length: 16; v_call: TRBV11-2; j_call: TRBJ1-1; cdr3_aa: CASSSGGGMVNTEAFF
cdr3_length: 17; v_call: TRBV20-1; j_call: TRBJ2-3; cdr3_aa: CSAGRLAGVSSTDTQYF
cdr3_length: 11; v_call: TRBV12-3/TRBV12-4; j_call: TRBJ2-4; cdr3_aa: CASRYKDIQYF
cdr3_length: 14; v_call: TRBV29-1; j_call: TRBJ2-1; cdr3_aa: CSTEDGPLVNEQFF
cdr3_length: 11; v_call: TRBV20-1; j_call: TRBJ2-5; cdr3_aa: CSARDSLGKYF
cdr3_length: 14; v_call: TRBV6-4; j_call: TRBJ2-3; cdr3_aa: CASSVEAGGNTQYF
cdr3_length: 14; v_call: TRBV5-4; j_call: TRBJ2-3; cdr3_aa: CATSGGPSTDTQYF
cdr3_length: 16; v_call: TRBV20-1; j_call: TRBJ2-1; cdr3_aa: CSAARVGDRLNIGQFF
cdr3_length: 15; v_call: TRBV7-9; j_call: TRBJ1-6; cdr3_aa: CASNPGQGGNSPLHF
cdr3_length: 16; v_call: TRBV27; j_call: TRBJ2-1; cdr3_aa: CASTAPRGGGWNEQFF
cdr3_length: 16; v_call: TRBV9; j_call: TRBJ2-5; cdr3_aa: CASSVGPSIAEETQYF
cdr3_length: 14; v_call: TRBV5-1; j_call: TRBJ2-3; cdr3_aa: CASSFASGTDTQYF
cdr3_length: 14; v_call: TRBV5-1; j_call: TRBJ2-1; cdr3_aa: CASSSQALYNEQFF